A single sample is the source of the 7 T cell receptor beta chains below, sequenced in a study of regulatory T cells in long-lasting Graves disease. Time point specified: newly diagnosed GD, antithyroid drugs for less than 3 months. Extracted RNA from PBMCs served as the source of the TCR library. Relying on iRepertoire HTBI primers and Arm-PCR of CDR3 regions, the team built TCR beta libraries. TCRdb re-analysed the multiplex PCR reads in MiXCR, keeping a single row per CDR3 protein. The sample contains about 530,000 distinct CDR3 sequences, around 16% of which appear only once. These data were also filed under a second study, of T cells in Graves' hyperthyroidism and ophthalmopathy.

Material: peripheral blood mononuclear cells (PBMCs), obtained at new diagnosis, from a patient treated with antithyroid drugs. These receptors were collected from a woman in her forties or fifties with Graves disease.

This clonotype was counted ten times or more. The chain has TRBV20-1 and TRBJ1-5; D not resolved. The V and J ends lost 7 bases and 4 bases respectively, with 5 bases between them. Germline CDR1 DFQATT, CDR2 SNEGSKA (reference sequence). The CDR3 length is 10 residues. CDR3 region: CSVGNQPQHF. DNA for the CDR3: TGCAGTGTAGGAAATCAGCCCCAGCATTTT.

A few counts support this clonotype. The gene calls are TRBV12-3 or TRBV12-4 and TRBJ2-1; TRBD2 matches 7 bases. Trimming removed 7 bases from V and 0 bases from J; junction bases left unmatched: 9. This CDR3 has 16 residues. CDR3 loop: CASILGGESSYNEQFF. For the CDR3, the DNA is TGTGCCAGCATTCTTGGGGGGGAGAGCTCCTACAATGAGCAGTTCTTC.

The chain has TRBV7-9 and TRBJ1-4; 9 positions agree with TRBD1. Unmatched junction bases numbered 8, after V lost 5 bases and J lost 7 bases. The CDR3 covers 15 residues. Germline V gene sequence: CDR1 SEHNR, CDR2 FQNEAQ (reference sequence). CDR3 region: CASSPTGGLGEKLFF. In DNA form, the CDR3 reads TGTGCCAGCAGCCCTACAGGGGGCCTTGGTGAAAAACTGTTTTTT.

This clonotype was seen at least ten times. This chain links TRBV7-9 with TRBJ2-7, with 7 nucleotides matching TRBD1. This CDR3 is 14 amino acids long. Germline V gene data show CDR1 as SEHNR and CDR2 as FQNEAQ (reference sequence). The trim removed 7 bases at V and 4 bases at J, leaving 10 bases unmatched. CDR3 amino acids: CASTLDRAPYEQYF. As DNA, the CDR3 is TGTGCCAGCACCCTCGACAGGGCTCCTTACGAGCAGTACTTC.

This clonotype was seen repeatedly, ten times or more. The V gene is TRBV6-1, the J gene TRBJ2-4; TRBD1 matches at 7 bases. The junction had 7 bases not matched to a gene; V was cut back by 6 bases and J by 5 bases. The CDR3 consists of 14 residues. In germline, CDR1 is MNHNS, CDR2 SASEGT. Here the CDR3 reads CASRATGTQNIQYF. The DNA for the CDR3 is TGTGCCAGCAGGGCGACAGGGACCCAAAACATTCAGTACTTC.

This CDR3 reads CASSESVRAGSYEQYF. The CDR3 coding sequence is TGTGCCAGCAGTGAAAGTGTACGGGCGGGGTCCTACGAGCAGTACTTC. This chain joins TRBV6-1 and TRBJ2-7, with a weak D call TRBD2 (6 bases). The germline CDR1 and CDR2 sequences are MNHNS and SASEGT. The V and J ends lost 2 bases and 1 base respectively, with 15 bases between them. There are 16 residues in the CDR3.

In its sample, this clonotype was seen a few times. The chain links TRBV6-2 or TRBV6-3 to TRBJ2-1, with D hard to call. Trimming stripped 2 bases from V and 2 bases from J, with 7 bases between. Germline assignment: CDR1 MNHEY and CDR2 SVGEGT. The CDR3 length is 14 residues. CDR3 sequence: CASSYARTYNEQFF. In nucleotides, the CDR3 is TGTGCCAGCAGTTACGCGAGGACCTACAATGAGCAGTTCTTC.